These T cell receptor beta chains were read from a single sample in a study of blood T cell repertoires in COVID-19. Using immunoSEQ multiplex PCR, the repertoire was profiled, and TCRdb retains in-frame clones only, with some absent. This sample has roughly 30,000 clones, with about 94% found just once. Specimen: peripheral blood. The receptor set was obtained from a human donor in a cohort sampled during active COVID-19. Each CDR3 is given with its conserved first and last residue. The order of the fields is clone size, J gene, V gene, D gene, CDR3 protein, CDR3 DNA. A D gene is named only where the DNA matches it firmly. Expanded clones are given a class, and other clones once, few, many or no size at all.

>.|TRBJ2-7|TRBV29-1|TRBD1
CSVGTGDAYEQYF
TGCAGCGTGGGGACAGGGGATGCCTACGAGCAGTACTTC
>.|TRBJ2-3|TRBV4-2|.
CASSQDPLPERGPGGTQYF
TGTGCCAGCAGCCAGGATCCTCTTCCAGAGCGGGGGCCAGGGGGTACGCAGTATTTT
>few|TRBJ2-7|TRBV28|TRBD1
CASSPLLQTGGPHEQYF
TGTGCCAGCAGTCCGCTTTTACAGACAGGGGGTCCCCACGAGCAGTACTTC
>.|TRBJ1-1|TRBV12-3/TRBV12-4|.
CASSLRGNTEAFF
TGTGCCAGCAGTTTACGGGGAAACACTGAAGCTTTCTTT
>.|TRBJ1-5|TRBV6-5|.
CASSPRGASQPQHF
TGTGCCAGCAGTCCGCGGGGGGCTAGTCAGCCCCAGCATTTT
>.|TRBJ2-7|TRBV6-5|.
CASSYSRGPTYEQYF
TGTGCCAGCAGTTACTCGCGGGGGCCTACCTACGAGCAGTACTTC
>.|TRBJ1-4|TRBV7-6|.
CASSPQILQGEKLFF
TGTGCCAGCAGCCCCCAGATCCTCCAGGGTGAAAAACTGTTTTTT
>.|TRBJ1-1|TRBV14|.
CASSQERAFRGVTEAFF
TGTGCCAGCAGCCAAGAAAGGGCATTTAGGGGCGTCACTGAAGCTTTCTTT
>.|TRBJ2-5|TRBV2|TRBD2
CASSAERGWGETQYF
TGTGCCAGCAGTGCTGAGCGGGGGTGGGGAGAGACCCAGTACTTC
>.|TRBJ2-1|TRBV27|.
CASSLPTGIGNNEQFF
TGTGCCAGCAGTTTACCTACCGGGATAGGAAACAATGAGCAGTTCTTC
>.|TRBJ2-3|TRBV28|.
CASSTGERTDTQYF
TGTGCCAGCAGTACGGGAGAGCGCACAGATACGCAGTATTTT
>once|TRBJ2-2|TRBV6-5|.
CASSSSWTTGELFF
TGTGCCAGCAGTTCATCCTGGACTACCGGGGAGCTGTTTTTT
>once|TRBJ2-7|TRBV27|TRBD1
CASSFGTGIAYEQYF
TGTGCCAGCAGTTTCGGGACAGGGATCGCCTACGAGCAGTACTTC
>.|TRBJ1-1|TRBV6-6|.
CASSYSRQSGVGSAFF
TGTGCCAGCAGTTACTCCCGACAGTCAGGCGTCGGGTCCGCTTTCTTT
>.|TRBJ1-2|TRBV18|.
CASHRQLTNYGYTF
TGTGCCAGCCATCGACAACTCACTAACTATGGCTACACCTTC
>.|TRBJ2-3|TRBV3-1/TRBV3-2|TRBD2
CASSQGVSGRRTDTQYF
TGTGCCAGCAGCCAAGGGGTTAGCGGGAGAAGGACAGATACGCAGTATTTT
>once|TRBJ2-7|TRBV6-5|TRBD2
CASSYSSSGSSYEQYF
TGTGCCAGCAGTTACTCCAGTAGCGGGAGCTCCTACGAGCAGTACTTC
>.|TRBJ1-5|TRBV19|TRBD1
CASSILDREPQHF
TGTGCCAGTAGTATCTTAGACAGGGAGCCCCAGCATTTT
>.|TRBJ2-7|TRBV5-6|TRBD1
CASSPGTGGFYEQYF
TGTGCCAGCAGTCCCGGGACAGGGGGTTTCTACGAGCAGTACTTC
>.|TRBJ2-7|TRBV14|TRBD1
CASSHFGRDRVEQYF
TGTGCCAGCAGTCATTTCGGCCGGGACAGGGTCGAGCAGTACTTC
>.|TRBJ2-1|TRBV3-1/TRBV3-2|.
CASRTEYNEQFF
TGTGCCAGTAGGACAGAGTACAATGAGCAGTTCTTC
>once|TRBJ1-2|TRBV19|.
CASSTPSGYLRYTF
TGTGCCAGTAGTACCCCGTCAGGGTACCTGCGCTACACCTTC
>.|TRBJ1-3|TRBV9|.
CASTSGAGNTIYF
TGTGCCAGCACCTCGGGGGCTGGAAACACCATATATTTT
>.|TRBJ2-5|TRBV7-9|.
CASSPLGGGHKETQYF
TGTGCCAGCAGCCCCCTGGGGGGGGGACACAAAGAGACCCAGTACTTC
>.|TRBJ1-2|TRBV27|.
CASSLSGSYGYTF
TGTGCCAGCAGTTTAAGCGGAAGCTATGGCTACACCTTC
>.|TRBJ1-1|TRBV27|TRBD1
CATSSPIYRGNTEAFF
TGTGCCACTTCGAGCCCTATTTACAGGGGGAACACTGAAGCTTTCTTT
>once|TRBJ1-1|TRBV12-5|.
CASGPSDREAFF
TGTGCTAGTGGTCCCTCGGACAGAGAAGCTTTCTTT
>.|TRBJ2-1|TRBV4-2|.
CASSQGAGAASEQFF
TGTGCCAGCAGCCAAGGTGCGGGGGCCGCATCCGAGCAGTTCTTC
>.|TRBJ1-1|TRBV6-2/TRBV6-3|.
CASSYGTAMNTEAFF
TGTGCCAGCAGTTACGGGACTGCCATGAACACTGAAGCTTTCTTT
>.|TRBJ1-4|TRBV29-1|TRBD1
CSVERQGAGKLFF
TGCAGCGTTGAAAGGCAGGGGGCCGGAAAACTGTTTTTT
>.|TRBJ1-2|TRBV15|.
CATSRIAVRGHDGYTF
TGTGCCACCAGCAGGATAGCAGTCAGGGGCCATGATGGCTACACCTTC
>.|TRBJ1-4|TRBV30|.
CAWSVITGSRKLFF
TGTGCCTGGAGTGTTATTACAGGCTCTCGAAAACTGTTTTTT
>.|TRBJ2-1|TRBV4-1|TRBD2
CASSQTGLAGVGEQFF
TGCGCCAGCAGCCAGACGGGACTAGCGGGAGTAGGTGAGCAGTTCTTC